Listed below are T cell receptor beta chains from one sample, sequenced in a study of blood T cell repertoires in COVID-19. Generated by immunoSEQ multiplex PCR, the TCRdb table keeps only in-frame clones and is missing some. The profile shows some 290,000 clones, around 87% of them singletons. Sequencing was performed on peripheral blood. These receptors all stem from a woman aged 45-60 years who had recovered from COVID-19. Each CDR3 is given with its conserved first and last residue. D genes are given only for firm matches. Clone size is given for some rows only: seen once, a few or many times, or a class if the clone is expanded.

DNA: TGTGCCAGTAATTGGGCGGAGGACGACTATGGCTACACCTTC; CDR3: CASNWAEDDYGYTF; J: TRBJ1-2; V: TRBV19; size: -; D: -
DNA: TGCGCCAGCAGCTTGGCCGGGGGGCTATCCTACAATGAGCAGTTCTTC; CDR3: CASSLAGGLSYNEQFF; J: TRBJ2-1; V: TRBV5-1; size: once; D: -
DNA: TGTGCCAGTAGAATACAGGGCTCCTTCACTGAAGCTTTCTTT; CDR3: CASRIQGSFTEAFF; J: TRBJ1-1; V: TRBV19; size: -; D: -
DNA: TGTGCCAGCAGTGAATGGGCCACCTCCTACAATGAGCAGTTCTTC; CDR3: CASSEWATSYNEQFF; J: TRBJ2-1; V: TRBV25-1; size: few; D: -
DNA: TGTGCCATCAGTGTTGGGCAGGGAAGGGAAAAACTGTTTTTT; CDR3: CAISVGQGREKLFF; J: TRBJ1-4; V: TRBV10-3; size: -; D: -
DNA: TGTGCCAGCAGCTCCTCCGACACTGAAGCTTTCTTT; CDR3: CASSSSDTEAFF; J: TRBJ1-1; V: TRBV28; size: few; D: -
DNA: TGTGCCTGGAGTGGACAGTCGCGAACTTATAATGAAAAACTGTTTTTT; CDR3: CAWSGQSRTYNEKLFF; J: TRBJ1-4; V: TRBV30; size: once; D: -
DNA: TGTGCCAGCAGGCCACAGGTTAATAGCAATCAGCCCCAGCATTTT; CDR3: CASRPQVNSNQPQHF; J: TRBJ1-5; V: TRBV6-5; size: -; D: -
DNA: TGTGCCAGCAGACCGACAGCGACCTACGAGCAGTACTTC; CDR3: CASRPTATYEQYF; J: TRBJ2-7; V: TRBV6-5; size: -; D: -
DNA: TGTGCCGGCTTGGGCTTGGGACAGGGGGCTAATTTGGGAGAGACCCAGTACTTC; CDR3: CAGLGLGQGANLGETQYF; J: TRBJ2-5; V: TRBV27; size: once; D: TRBD1
DNA: TGCAGCGTAACAACAGGGCGCTACGAGCAGTACTTC; CDR3: CSVTTGRYEQYF; J: TRBJ2-7; V: TRBV29-1; size: -; D: -
DNA: TGTGCCAGCTCACCAACAGACAATCAGCCCCAGCATTTT; CDR3: CASSPTDNQPQHF; J: TRBJ1-5; V: TRBV18; size: -; D: -
DNA: TGTGCCAGCAGTGGCGGACAGGACAATCAGCCCCAGCATTTT; CDR3: CASSGGQDNQPQHF; J: TRBJ1-5; V: TRBV6-6; size: -; D: TRBD1
DNA: TGTGCTAGTGCCCAAACAGGGGCAGATACGCAGTATTTT; CDR3: CASAQTGADTQYF; J: TRBJ2-3; V: TRBV12-5; size: -; D: TRBD1
DNA: TGTGCCAGCAGCGTAGGTCCGAGCTATGGCTACACCTTC; CDR3: CASSVGPSYGYTF; J: TRBJ1-2; V: TRBV9; size: once; D: -
DNA: TGTGCCAGCAGCAACAGACCCGGGACTAGCGGCCCCAAGCAGTTCTTC; CDR3: CASSNRPGTSGPKQFF; J: TRBJ2-1; V: TRBV9; size: few; D: TRBD2
DNA: TGCGCCAGCACCATTGATGGGACAGGGGGTAAGGGCTACACCTTC; CDR3: CASTIDGTGGKGYTF; J: TRBJ1-2; V: TRBV5-1; size: few; D: TRBD1
DNA: TGTGCCAGCAGTGAATTTAAGGGGCAAGAGACCCAGTACTTC; CDR3: CASSEFKGQETQYF; J: TRBJ2-5; V: TRBV6-1; size: -; D: -
DNA: TGTGCCAGTAGTTGGGACAGGGAGGGCGAGCAGTACTTC; CDR3: CASSWDREGEQYF; J: TRBJ2-7; V: TRBV19; size: few; D: TRBD1
DNA: TGTGCCAGCAGCTTTTCGGGTTCGGCCACTGAAGCTTTCTTT; CDR3: CASSFSGSATEAFF; J: TRBJ1-1; V: TRBV11-3; size: few; D: -
DNA: TGTGCCAGCAGCCAAGATCCTGGGCTGTACTATGGCTACACCTTC; CDR3: CASSQDPGLYYGYTF; J: TRBJ1-2; V: TRBV4-2; size: -; D: -
DNA: TGCGCCAGCAGCCATACTCGACCGGGTGAGAACACTGAAGCTTTCTTT; CDR3: CASSHTRPGENTEAFF; J: TRBJ1-1; V: TRBV4-3; size: -; D: -
DNA: TGTGCCAGCAGTTACCGACAGCTCAATGAAAAACTGTTTTTT; CDR3: CASSYRQLNEKLFF; J: TRBJ1-4; V: TRBV6-2/TRBV6-3; size: -; D: -
DNA: TGTGCCAGCAGCGGTGGGGGACAGGTTCGAGGCTACACCTTC; CDR3: CASSGGGQVRGYTF; J: TRBJ1-2; V: TRBV9; size: -; D: TRBD1
DNA: TGTGCCAGCAGCTCCCGGACAGGGGGCTATGAGCAGTTCTTC; CDR3: CASSSRTGGYEQFF; J: TRBJ2-1; V: TRBV7-2; size: -; D: TRBD1
DNA: TGTGCCAGCAGCTTGCTCTCCCAGGTGAACACTGAAGCTTTCTTT; CDR3: CASSLLSQVNTEAFF; J: TRBJ1-1; V: TRBV7-2; size: -; D: -
DNA: TGTGCCAGCAGCTTGGTGGGGGGGGGCTCTGAAGCTTTCTTT; CDR3: CASSLVGGGSEAFF; J: TRBJ1-1; V: TRBV5-4; size: -; D: -
DNA: TGTGCCTGGAGCTCCGGGACTGCGGGCTATGGCTACACCTTC; CDR3: CAWSSGTAGYGYTF; J: TRBJ1-2; V: TRBV30; size: -; D: -
DNA: TGTGCCAGCAGCCAGTTTAGGCGGGATTCACCCCTCCACTTT; CDR3: CASSQFRRDSPLHF; J: TRBJ1-6; V: TRBV6-5; size: -; D: -
DNA: TGTGCCAGTAGTATAAAGGGGGGGGCCTGGCAAGAGACCCAGTACTTC; CDR3: CASSIKGGAWQETQYF; J: TRBJ2-5; V: TRBV19; size: -; D: -
DNA: TGTGCCAGCAAAACTAGCGGATACACAGATACGCAGTATTTT; CDR3: CASKTSGYTDTQYF; J: TRBJ2-3; V: TRBV6-5; size: -; D: TRBD2
DNA: TGTGCCAGCTCACGGTCATCAGGCACTGAAGCTTTCTTT; CDR3: CASSRSSGTEAFF; J: TRBJ1-1; V: TRBV18; size: -; D: -
DNA: TGTGCCAGGAATCGGCGGAGTTCGCAGCAGCAAGAGACCCAGTACTTC; CDR3: CARNRRSSQQQETQYF; J: TRBJ2-5; V: TRBV9; size: -; D: -
DNA: TGCGCCAGCAGCTTGGTACTAGCGGGGACTCCAACCCAAGAGACCCAGTACTTC; CDR3: CASSLVLAGTPTQETQYF; J: TRBJ2-5; V: TRBV5-1; size: -; D: TRBD2
DNA: TGTGCCAGCCGACGGGTTGCCTACAATGAGCAGTTCTTC; CDR3: CASRRVAYNEQFF; J: TRBJ2-1; V: TRBV7-2; size: once; D: -
DNA: TGTGCCAGCAGCCCCCCAGGGGGGAACACTGAAGCTTTCTTT; CDR3: CASSPPGGNTEAFF; J: TRBJ1-1; V: TRBV11-1; size: -; D: TRBD1
DNA: TGTGCCAGTAGGCAGGGTTCCATGAACACTGAAGCTTTCTTT; CDR3: CASRQGSMNTEAFF; J: TRBJ1-1; V: TRBV19; size: -; D: -
DNA: TGTGCCTGGCGCTCGAGACAGGGTTCTGAAGCTTTCTTT; CDR3: CAWRSRQGSEAFF; J: TRBJ1-1; V: TRBV30; size: -; D: TRBD1
DNA: TGTGCCAGCAGCTTAGTCTCACGAGGAGGAGACTATGGCTACACCTTC; CDR3: CASSLVSRGGDYGYTF; J: TRBJ1-2; V: TRBV7-9; size: -; D: -
DNA: TGTGCCAGCAGTGAAGGGACCGGGACAGTATCTTCACCCCTCCACTTT; CDR3: CASSEGTGTVSSPLHF; J: TRBJ1-6; V: TRBV6-1; size: -; D: TRBD1
DNA: TGTGCCAGCACGATGGGCCGCGTCAGGGCGACAGATACGCAGTATTTT; CDR3: CASTMGRVRATDTQYF; J: TRBJ2-3; V: TRBV5-4; size: -; D: -
DNA: TGTGCCAGCAGTTCCTACAGGGGCTGGGAGACCCAGTACTTC; CDR3: CASSSYRGWETQYF; J: TRBJ2-5; V: TRBV28; size: -; D: TRBD1
DNA: TGTGCCAGCAGCCCGGGACTAGCGGGGGGAAACATTCAGTACTTC; CDR3: CASSPGLAGGNIQYF; J: TRBJ2-4; V: TRBV2; size: few; D: TRBD2
DNA: TGTGCCAGCAGCCCTCTGGGACAGGGAGGAAGTGAGCAGTACTTC; CDR3: CASSPLGQGGSEQYF; J: TRBJ2-7; V: TRBV14; size: -; D: TRBD1
DNA: TGTGCCAGCAGGCCACAGGGGGTTTTTGGCTATGGCTACACCTTC; CDR3: CASRPQGVFGYGYTF; J: TRBJ1-2; V: TRBV6-5; size: -; D: TRBD1
DNA: TGTGCCAGCAGTTCCCTACGGACTAGCGGGACCTACAATGAGCAGTTCTTC; CDR3: CASSSLRTSGTYNEQFF; J: TRBJ2-1; V: TRBV6-2/TRBV6-3; size: -; D: TRBD2
DNA: TGTGCCAGCAGTTACTCGGGCCGGGATGGGCAAGGCTACACCTTC; CDR3: CASSYSGRDGQGYTF; J: TRBJ1-2; V: TRBV6-5; size: once; D: -
DNA: TGTGCCAGCAGCGCAGGGACAGGGGGCGGCTACGAGCAGTACTTC; CDR3: CASSAGTGGGYEQYF; J: TRBJ2-7; V: TRBV9; size: -; D: TRBD1